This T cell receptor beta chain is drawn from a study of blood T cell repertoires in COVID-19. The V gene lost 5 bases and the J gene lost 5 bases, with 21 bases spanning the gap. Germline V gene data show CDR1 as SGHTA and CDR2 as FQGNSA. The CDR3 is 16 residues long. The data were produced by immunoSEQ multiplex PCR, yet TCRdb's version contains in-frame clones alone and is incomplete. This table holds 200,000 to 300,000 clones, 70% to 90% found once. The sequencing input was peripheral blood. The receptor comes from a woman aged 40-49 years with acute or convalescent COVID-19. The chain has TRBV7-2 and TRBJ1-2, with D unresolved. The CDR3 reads CASSPLRGGLPYGYTF. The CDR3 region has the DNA TGTGCCAGCAGCCCCCTCCGCGGCGGATTACCGTATGGCTACACCTTC.